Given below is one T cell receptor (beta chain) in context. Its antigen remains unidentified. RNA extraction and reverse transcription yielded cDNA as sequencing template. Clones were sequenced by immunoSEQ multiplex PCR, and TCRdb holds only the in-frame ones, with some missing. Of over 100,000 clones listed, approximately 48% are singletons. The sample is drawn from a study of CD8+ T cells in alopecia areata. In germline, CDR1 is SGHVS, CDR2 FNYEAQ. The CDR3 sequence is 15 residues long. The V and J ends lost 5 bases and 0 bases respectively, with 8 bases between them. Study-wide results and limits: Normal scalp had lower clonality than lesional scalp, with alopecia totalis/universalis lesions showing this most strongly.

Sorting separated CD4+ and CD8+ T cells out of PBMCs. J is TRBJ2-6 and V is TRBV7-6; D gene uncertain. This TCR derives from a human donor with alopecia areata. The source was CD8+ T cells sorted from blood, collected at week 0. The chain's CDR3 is CASSPDYSGANVLTF. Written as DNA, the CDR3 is TGTGCCAGCAGCCCGGATTACTCTGGGGCCAACGTCCTGACTTTC.